A single sample gave rise to the 9 T cell receptor beta chains below, sequenced in a study of control samples from healthy donors and cancer patients. Assay: immunoSEQ multiplex PCR; the TCRdb copy retains only in-frame clones and omits some. The table lists tens of thousands of clones, about 85% of them singletons, with approximately 15% in the top ten. Material: blood. These receptor sequences come from a woman in her sixties or seventies in good health.

This rearrangement joins TRBV5-1 to TRBJ1-1; D is undetermined. V lost 5 bases and J lost 4, with 12 bases in between. This CDR3 has 13 amino acids. Germline CDR1 SGHRS, CDR2 YFSETQ. The CDR3 DNA is TGCGCCAGCAGACTGACTGGTGGCACTGAAGCTTTCTTT. Amino acids: CASRLTGGTEAFF.

V and J are TRBV29-1 and TRBJ1-2; D is uncertain. V lost 5 bases, J lost 6 bases, and 4 bases lay in between. The germline V gene has CDR1 SQVTM and CDR2 ANQGSEA. This CDR3 has 9 amino acids. DNA for the CDR3: TGCAGCGTTAAGGATGGCTACACCTTC. This gives the protein CSVKDGYTF. The full variable domain, its missing parts supplied by reference TRBV29-1 and TRBJ1-2, is SAVISQKPSRDICQRGTSLTIQCQVDSQVTMMFWYRQQPGQSLTLIATANQGSEATYESGFVIDKFPISRPNLTFSTLTVSNMSPEDSSIYLCSVKDGYTFGSGTRLTVV.

The chain combines TRBV27 with TRBJ1-2, with unresolved D. Trimming took off 8 bases at V and 5 bases at J, with 15 bases between the two ends. The CDR3 sequence is 13 residues long. Germline V gene sequence: CDR1 MNHEY, CDR2 SMNVEV (reference sequence). This CDR3 reads CASGRVSGYGYTF. In nucleotides, the CDR3 is TGTGCCAGCGGCCGGGTGTCCGGGTATGGCTACACCTTC.

The chain employs TRBV7-2 and TRBJ2-1, with D possibly matching TRBD2 (5 bases). Germline CDR1 SGHTA, CDR2 FQGNSA. Trimming stripped 4 bases from V and 12 bases from J, with 16 bases between. This CDR3 region has 13 residues. The CDR3 loop is CASSSGLGPGQFF. CDR3 bases: TGTGCCAGCAGCTCGGGGTTGGGCCCAGGGCAGTTCTTC.

With regard to this clone: This sample also contains other DNA sequences that code for the same CDR3. The rearrangement uses TRBV18 and TRBJ2-7, with D perhaps TRBD1 (5 bases). V dropped 2 bases and J dropped 2 bases, with 10 bases sitting between them. This CDR3 has 14 amino acids. Germline-derived CDR1 and CDR2 are KGHSH and LQKENI. In DNA, the CDR3 is TGTGCCAGCTCACCAGACAGCCAAGCCTACGAGCAGTACTTC. It is translated as CASSPDSQAYEQYF.

V usage is TRBV6-1 and J usage is TRBJ1-5; a possible D gene is TRBD1 (6 bases). Trimming took off 3 bases at V and 6 bases at J, with 9 bases between the two ends. The V gene's germline CDR1 is MNHNS and CDR2 SASEGT. The CDR3 contains 13 residues. The DNA of the CDR3 is TGTGCCAGCAGTGAGGGGGCGAGTCAGCCCCAGCATTTT. Translation gives CASSEGASQPQHF.

The chain joins TRBV6-5 to TRBJ2-3; no definite D call. V lost 4 bases and J lost 6, with 14 bases in between. Germline CDR1 MNHEY, CDR2 SVGAGI. This CDR3 is 14 amino acids long. The CDR3 region has the DNA TGTGCCAGCAGTTCCCCCCGTGTAGAGGATACGCAGTATTTT. This encodes CASSSPRVEDTQYF.

The V and J genes are TRBV28 and TRBJ1-2; the D gene is possibly TRBD1 (5 bases). This CDR3 is built from 13 residues. Between the trimmed V and J ends, which lost 7 bases and 1 base, there was a span of 10 bases. CDR1 and CDR2 (germline): MDHEN, SYDVKM. This chain's CDR3 is CASTRDSNYGYTF. In DNA, the CDR3 is TGTGCCAGCACCAGAGACAGTAACTATGGCTACACCTTC.

V and J are TRBV13 and TRBJ1-1; TRBD1 might be the D (5 bases). Deletions cut 5 bases from V and 0 bases from J, with 10 bases between. Germline lookup yields CDR1 PRHDT and CDR2 FYEKMQ (reference sequence). CDR3 length equals 14 residues. CDR3 region: CASSQGVLNTEAFF. The CDR3 nucleotides read TGTGCCAGCAGCCAAGGGGTCTTGAACACTGAAGCTTTCTTT. Filled out from reference TRBV13 and TRBJ1-1, the complete variable domain reads AAGVIQSPRHLIKEKRETATLKCYPIPRHDTVYWYQQGPGQDPQFLISFYEKMQSDKGSIPDRFSAQQFSDYHSELNMSSLELGDSALYFCASSQGVLNTEAFFGQGTRLTVV.